The present TCR beta chain was sequenced within a study of Graves' ophthalmopathy and Graves' hyperthyroidism. Amplified TCR beta CDR3 regions were obtained using RNA transcripts as template. RT-PCR in the first round used HTBI primers; a second-round multiplex PCR followed. TCRdb reprocessed the multiplex PCR reads via MiXCR and lists one record per CDR3 protein. The profile shows 350,000 to 400,000 distinct CDR3 sequences, approximately 20% of them singletons. The receptor's source is a woman under 30 with Graves' ophthalmopathy. Sequencing input: peripheral blood.

The CDR3 DNA reads as TGTGCCAGCTCACCCCGGGACAGGGGGAATGAAAAACTGTTTTTT. Encoded protein: CASSPRDRGNEKLFF. The chain carries TRBV18 and TRBJ1-4; TRBD1 aligns across 11 bases. Germline-derived CDR1 and CDR2 are KGHSH and LQKENI. The length of the CDR3 is 15 residues. J gave up 5 bases and V 3 bases, and 2 bases lay outside the gene matches.